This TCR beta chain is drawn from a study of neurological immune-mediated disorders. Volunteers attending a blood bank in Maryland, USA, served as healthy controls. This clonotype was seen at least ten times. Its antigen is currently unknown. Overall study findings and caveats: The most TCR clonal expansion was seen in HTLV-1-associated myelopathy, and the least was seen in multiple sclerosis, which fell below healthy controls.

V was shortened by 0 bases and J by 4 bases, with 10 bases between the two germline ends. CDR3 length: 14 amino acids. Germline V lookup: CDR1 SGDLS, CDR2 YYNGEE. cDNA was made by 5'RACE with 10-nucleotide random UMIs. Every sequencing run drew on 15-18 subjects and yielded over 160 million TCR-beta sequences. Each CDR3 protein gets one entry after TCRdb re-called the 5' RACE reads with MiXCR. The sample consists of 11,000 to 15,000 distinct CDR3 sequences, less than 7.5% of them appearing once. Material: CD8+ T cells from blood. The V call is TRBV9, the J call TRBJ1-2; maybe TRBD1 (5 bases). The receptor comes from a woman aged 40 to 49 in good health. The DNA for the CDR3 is TGTGCCAGCAGCGTAGCTGGGGCAGTCTATGGCTACACCTTC. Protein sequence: CASSVAGAVYGYTF.